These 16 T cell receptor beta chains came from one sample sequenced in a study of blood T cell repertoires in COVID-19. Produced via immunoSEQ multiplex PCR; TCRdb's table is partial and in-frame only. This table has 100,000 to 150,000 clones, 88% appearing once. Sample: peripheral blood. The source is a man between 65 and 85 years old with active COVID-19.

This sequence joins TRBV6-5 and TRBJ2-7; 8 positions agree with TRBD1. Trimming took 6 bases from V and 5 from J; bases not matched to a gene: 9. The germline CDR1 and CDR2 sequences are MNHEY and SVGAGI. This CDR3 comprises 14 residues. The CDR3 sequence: CASSLQGAGDEQYF. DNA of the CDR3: TGTGCCAGCAGCCTCCAGGGGGCTGGAGACGAGCAGTACTTC.

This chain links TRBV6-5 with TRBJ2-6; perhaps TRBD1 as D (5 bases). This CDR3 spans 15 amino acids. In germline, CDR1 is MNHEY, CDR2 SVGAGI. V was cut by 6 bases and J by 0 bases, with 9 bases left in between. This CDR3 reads CASSSRDSGANVLTF. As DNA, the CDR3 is TGTGCCAGCAGCTCCAGGGACTCTGGGGCCAACGTCCTGACTTTC.

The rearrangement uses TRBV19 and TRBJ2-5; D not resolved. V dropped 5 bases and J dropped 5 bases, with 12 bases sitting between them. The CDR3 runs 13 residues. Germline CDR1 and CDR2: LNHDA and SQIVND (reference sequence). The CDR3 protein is CASSAAFLETQYF. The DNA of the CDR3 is TGTGCCAGTAGTGCAGCGTTTCTGGAGACCCAGTACTTC.

In DNA form, the CDR3 reads TGTGCCAGCAGGAGGGAGGGCTCGGCAGATACGCAGTATTTT. Encoded protein: CASRREGSADTQYF. The chain recombines TRBV3-1 (or the pseudogene TRBV3-2) with TRBJ2-3; 7 bases fit TRBD2. Germline loops: CDR1 LGHDT, CDR2 YNNKEL (reference sequence). This CDR3 contains 14 residues. Trimming removed 6 bases from V and 4 bases from J; junction bases left unmatched: 7.

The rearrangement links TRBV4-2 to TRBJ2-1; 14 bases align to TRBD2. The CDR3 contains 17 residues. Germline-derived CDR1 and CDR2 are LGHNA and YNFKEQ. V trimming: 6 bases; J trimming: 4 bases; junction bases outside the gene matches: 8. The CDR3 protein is CASSPGLAGADYNEQFF. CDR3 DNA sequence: TGTGCCAGCAGTCCGGGACTAGCGGGAGCGGATTACAATGAGCAGTTCTTC.

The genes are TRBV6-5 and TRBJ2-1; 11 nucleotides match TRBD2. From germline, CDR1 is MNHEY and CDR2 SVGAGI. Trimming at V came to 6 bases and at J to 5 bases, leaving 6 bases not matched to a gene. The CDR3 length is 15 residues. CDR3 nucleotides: TGTGCCAGCAGGCCCGGGACTAGCGGAAACAATGAGCAGTTCTTC. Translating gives CASRPGTSGNNEQFF.

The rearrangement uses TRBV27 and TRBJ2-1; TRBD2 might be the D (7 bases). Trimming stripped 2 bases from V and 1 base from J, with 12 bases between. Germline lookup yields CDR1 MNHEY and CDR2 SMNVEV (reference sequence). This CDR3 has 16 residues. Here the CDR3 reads CASSLRGGRSYNEQFF. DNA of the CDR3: TGTGCCAGCAGTTTAAGGGGGGGAAGGTCCTACAATGAGCAGTTCTTC.

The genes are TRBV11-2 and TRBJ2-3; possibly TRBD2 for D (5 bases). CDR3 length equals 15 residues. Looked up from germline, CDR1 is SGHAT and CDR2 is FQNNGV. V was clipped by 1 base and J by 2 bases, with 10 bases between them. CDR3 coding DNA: TGTGCCAGCAGCTTAGGAACGGGGTACACAGATACGCAGTATTTT. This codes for CASSLGTGYTDTQYF.

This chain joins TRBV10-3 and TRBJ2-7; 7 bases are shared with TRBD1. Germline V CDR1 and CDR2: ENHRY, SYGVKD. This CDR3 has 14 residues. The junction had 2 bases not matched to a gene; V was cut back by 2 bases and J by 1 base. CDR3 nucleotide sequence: TGTGCCATCAGTGAGGCAGGGGGTTCCTACGAGCAGTACTTC. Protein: CAISEAGGSYEQYF.

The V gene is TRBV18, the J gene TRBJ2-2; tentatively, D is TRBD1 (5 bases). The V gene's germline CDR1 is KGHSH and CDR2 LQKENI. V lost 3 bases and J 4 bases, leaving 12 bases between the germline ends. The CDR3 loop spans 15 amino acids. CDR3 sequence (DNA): TGTGCCAGCTCACCTAGGCAGGGAAGCACCGGGGAGCTGTTTTTT. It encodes CASSPRQGSTGELFF.

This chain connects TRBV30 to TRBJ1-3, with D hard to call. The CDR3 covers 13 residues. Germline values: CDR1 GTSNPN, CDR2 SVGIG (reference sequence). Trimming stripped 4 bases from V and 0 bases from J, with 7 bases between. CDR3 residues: CAWKPGSGNTIYF. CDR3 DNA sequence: TGTGCCTGGAAACCAGGCTCTGGAAACACCATATATTTT.

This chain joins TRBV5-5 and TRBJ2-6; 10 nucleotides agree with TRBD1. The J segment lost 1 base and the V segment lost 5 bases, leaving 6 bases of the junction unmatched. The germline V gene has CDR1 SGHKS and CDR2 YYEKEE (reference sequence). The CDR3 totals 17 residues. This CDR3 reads CASRRQGAGSGANVLTF. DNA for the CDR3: TGTGCCAGCAGACGACAGGGGGCCGGATCTGGGGCCAACGTCCTGACTTTC.

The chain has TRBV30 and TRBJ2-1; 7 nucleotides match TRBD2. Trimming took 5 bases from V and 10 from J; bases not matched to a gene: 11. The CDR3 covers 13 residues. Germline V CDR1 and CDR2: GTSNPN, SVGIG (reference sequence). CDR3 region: CAWGPAGFFEQFF. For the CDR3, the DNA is TGTGCCTGGGGCCCAGCGGGGTTCTTCGAGCAGTTCTTC.

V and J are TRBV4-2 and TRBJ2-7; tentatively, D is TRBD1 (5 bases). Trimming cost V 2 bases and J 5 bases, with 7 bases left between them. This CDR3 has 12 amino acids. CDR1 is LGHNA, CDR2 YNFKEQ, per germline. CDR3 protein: CASSQRGDEQYF. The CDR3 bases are TGTGCCAGCAGCCAAAGGGGCGACGAGCAGTACTTC.

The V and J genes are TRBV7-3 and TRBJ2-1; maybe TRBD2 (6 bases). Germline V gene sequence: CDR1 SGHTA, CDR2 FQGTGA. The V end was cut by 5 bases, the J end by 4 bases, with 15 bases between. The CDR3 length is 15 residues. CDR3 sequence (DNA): TGTGCCAGCAGCCTCGAGGACTACCCTTACAATGAGCAGTTCTTC. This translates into CASSLEDYPYNEQFF.

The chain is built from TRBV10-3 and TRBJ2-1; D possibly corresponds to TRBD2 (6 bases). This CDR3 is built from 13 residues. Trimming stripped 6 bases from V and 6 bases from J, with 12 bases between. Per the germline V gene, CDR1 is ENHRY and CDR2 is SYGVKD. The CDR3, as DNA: TGTGCCATCAGCCCCGGACTAACCAATGAGCAGTTCTTC. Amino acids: CAISPGLTNEQFF.